One sample yielded the 11 T cell receptor beta chains listed below, sequenced in a study of early T cells in non-severe SARS-CoV-2 infection. TCRdb used MiXCR to reprocess the 5' RACE reads, holding one entry per CDR3 protein. The table lists about 30,000 distinct CDR3 sequences, about 5% of them singletons, with roughly 22% in the top ten. The sample comprised whole blood. These receptors all stem from an adult who was a healthcare worker with PCR-confirmed SARS-CoV-2 infection or an uninfected control (not recorded which).

This clonotype was seen ten or more times. This chain uses TRBV25-1 with TRBJ2-1, with D perhaps matching TRBD1 (6 bases). V lost 3 bases, J lost 4 bases, and 16 bases lay in between. Per germline, CDR1 MGHDK and CDR2 SYGVNS. The CDR3 is 16 amino acids. CDR3 amino acids: CASSDSDRPGYNEQFF. CDR3 nucleotide sequence: TGTGCCAGCAGTGATTCAGACAGGCCTGGATACAATGAGCAGTTCTTC.

This clonotype was recorded many times. The CDR3 loop is CASSQAENTIYF. CDR3 in DNA: TGTGCCAGCAGTCAGGCTGAAAACACCATATATTTT. The genes are TRBV12-3 or TRBV12-4 and TRBJ1-3, with D uncertain. This CDR3 contains 12 residues. Trimming took 5 bases from V and 6 from J, leaving 8 bases between them.

This clonotype was observed many times. This sequence joins TRBV6-5 and TRBJ2-3, with 14 bases aligning to TRBD2. Germline V gene data show CDR1 as MNHEY and CDR2 as SVGAGI. The CDR3 extends over 17 amino acids. V lost 6 bases, J lost 1 base, and 6 bases stayed unmatched. The CDR3 coding sequence is TGTGCCAGCAGACCACCGGGACTAGCGGGAGGCACAGATACGCAGTATTTT. Protein sequence: CASRPPGLAGGTDTQYF.

This clonotype showed up many times. This chain uses TRBV20-1 with TRBJ2-7, with D perhaps matching TRBD2 (6 bases). The CDR3 loop spans 11 amino acids. V was pared by 0 bases and J by 13 bases, with 13 bases between. CDR1 and CDR2 (germline): DFQATT, SNEGSKA (reference sequence). CDR3 sequence reads: CSARDGGRIYF. The CDR3 coding sequence is TGCAGTGCTAGAGATGGAGGGCGCATCTACTTC.

This clonotype has a count of ten or more. J is TRBJ1-4 and V is TRBV7-9; D is ambiguous. Trimming stripped 3 bases from V and 7 bases from J, with 12 bases between. This CDR3 region has 14 residues. Looked up from germline, CDR1 is SEHNR and CDR2 is FQNEAQ (reference sequence). In DNA form, the CDR3 reads TGTGCCAGCAGCTTTGGAGGAGGGATTGAAAAACTGTTTTTT. Its translation: CASSFGGGIEKLFF.

The chain links TRBV5-1 to TRBJ2-1; no clear D gene. This CDR3 has 15 amino acids. Trimming stripped 1 base from V and 4 bases from J, with 12 bases between. The germline CDR1 and CDR2 sequences are SGHRS and YFSETQ. The CDR3 loop reads CASSLSPPAYNEQFF. The DNA for the CDR3 is TGCGCCAGCAGCTTGTCCCCCCCGGCTTACAATGAGCAGTTCTTC.

This clonotype has ten or more counts. The chain is built from TRBV10-3 and TRBJ2-3; a possible D gene is TRBD2 (5 bases). V shed 0 bases and J shed 0 bases, with 19 bases lying between them. Germline lookup yields CDR1 ENHRY and CDR2 SYGVKD. The CDR3 sequence is 19 residues long. The CDR3 region is CAISESSYVSSSSTDTQYF. DNA for the CDR3: TGTGCCATCAGTGAGTCTTCTTATGTGTCTAGCAGTAGCACAGATACGCAGTATTTT.

This clonotype was seen ten or more times. The genes are TRBV2 and TRBJ2-7, with D perhaps TRBD1 or TRBD2 (5 bases each). This CDR3 contains 15 residues. The V and J ends lost 7 bases and 4 bases respectively, with 20 bases between them. Germline loops: CDR1 SNHLY, CDR2 FYNNEI. The CDR3 here is CASIKGSHLAYEQYF. In DNA form, the CDR3 reads TGTGCCAGCATTAAGGGGTCACACCTAGCATACGAGCAGTACTTC.

This clonotype appeared many times. V usage is TRBV27 and J usage is TRBJ1-2; 8 bases fit TRBD1. Germline V CDR1 and CDR2: MNHEY, SMNVEV (reference sequence). The V and J ends lost 1 base and 0 bases, in that order; junction bases with no gene match: 10. The CDR3 sequence is 18 residues long. The CDR3 nucleotides read TGTGCCAGCAGTTTATTCGGCGACAGGGGATCCCCTAACTATGGCTACACCTTC. Amino acids: CASSLFGDRGSPNYGYTF.

This clonotype was observed many times. The chain joins TRBV12-3 or TRBV12-4 to TRBJ1-6; 8 bases agree with TRBD1. The ends lost 6 bases at V and 5 bases at J; junction bases unmatched: 6. The CDR3 sequence is 15 residues long. Written as DNA, the CDR3 is TGTGCCAGCAGACCCGGGACAGGCCATAATTCACCCCTCCACTTT. It yields the protein CASRPGTGHNSPLHF.

This clonotype has ten or more counts. This chain links TRBV10-3 with TRBJ1-2, with D possibly TRBD1 on 6 matching bases. V was pared by 2 bases and J by 4 bases, with 8 bases between. The CDR3 is 13 residues long. From germline, CDR1 is ENHRY and CDR2 SYGVKD. CDR3 in DNA: TGTGCCATCAGTGAGAGGGGGACCTATGGCTACACCTTC. Its protein product is CAISERGTYGYTF.